This T cell receptor beta chain was found in a study of OX40 agonist ivuxolimab in advanced cancers. A note on this clone: Other DNA variants within this sample encode the same CDR3.

Only in-frame clones appear in the TCRdb table, and some are missing; sequencing was by immunoSEQ multiplex PCR. Among 65,000 to 75,000 clones listed, around 87% were seen once. Germline lookup yields CDR1 SGHTA and CDR2 FQGNSA. The CDR3 is made up of 13 amino acids. The V end was cut by 6 bases, the J end by 2 bases, with 7 bases between. This sequence joins TRBV7-2 and TRBJ2-2; D is perhaps TRBD2 (5 bases). This material consisted of CD4+ or CD8+ T cells sorted from blood, taken in a trial of the OX40 agonist ivuxolimab. The source is an adult with an advanced solid tumor such as melanoma, head and neck, liver or kidney cancer. The CDR3 DNA sequence: TGTGCCAGCAGTCGGACTAACACCGGGGAGCTGTTTTTT. It is translated as CASSRTNTGELFF.